The clone carrying this T cell receptor beta chain showed up just a few times. The antigen is undetermined. Donors likely had unrecorded immune exposures despite being nominally healthy when sampled. PCR employed 60 Vbeta and 13 Jbeta primers. Using immunoSEQ multiplex PCR, the repertoire was profiled, and TCRdb retains in-frame clones only, with some absent. The sample has some 150,000 clones, 70% to 80% seen once. V dropped 6 bases and J dropped 0 bases, with 8 bases sitting between them. Germline V lookup: CDR1 MDHEN, CDR2 SYDVKM. The CDR3 is made up of 13 amino acids. This specimen comes from a study of cytomegalovirus exposure and HLA in healthy donors. Study results and caveats: Presence/absence results assume similar sequencing depth per donor, which may not hold.

The V call is TRBV28, the J call TRBJ1-2, with D unclear. The origin of this receptor is a male donor in good health and CMV-seronegative. Sequenced material: PBMCs. CDR3 sequence reads: CASSRIANYGYTF. DNA for the CDR3: TGTGCCAGCAGCCGCATAGCTAACTATGGCTACACCTTC.